This T cell receptor beta chain derives from a study of blood T cells in healthy people across ages. A sample-barcoded 5' primer and a J-beta primer mix were used in a second PCR of roughly 6 to 11 cycles. MiXCR, run by TCRdb on the 5' RACE reads, gives a single entry per CDR3 protein. The top ten clones hold 15% to 20% of a sample with about 570,000 distinct CDR3 sequences, 27% of them seen once. The V gene lost 3 bases and the J gene lost 0 bases, with 11 bases spanning the gap. The CDR3 runs to 16 residues. CDR1 is LGHNA, CDR2 YSLEER, per germline. In its sample, this clonotype was seen a few times.

This receptor was identified in a woman in her 70s in good health. Sequenced sample: blood. The gene calls are TRBV4-3 and TRBJ1-4, with a weak D call TRBD1 (6 bases). The CDR3 region has the DNA TGCGCCAGCAGCCACCAGGGGTGGCCAACTAATGAAAAACTGTTTTTT. Translating gives CASSHQGWPTNEKLFF.